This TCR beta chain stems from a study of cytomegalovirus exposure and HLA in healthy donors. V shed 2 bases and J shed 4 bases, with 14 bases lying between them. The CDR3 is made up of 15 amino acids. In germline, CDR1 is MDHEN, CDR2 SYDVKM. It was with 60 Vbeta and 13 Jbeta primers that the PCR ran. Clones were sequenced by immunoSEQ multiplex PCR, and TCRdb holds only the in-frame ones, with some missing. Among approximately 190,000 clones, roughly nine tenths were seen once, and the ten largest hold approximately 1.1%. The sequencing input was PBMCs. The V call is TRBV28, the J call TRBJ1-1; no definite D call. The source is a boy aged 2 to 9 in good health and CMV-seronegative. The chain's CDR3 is CASSLSFLRSTEAFF. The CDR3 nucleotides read TGTGCCAGCAGTTTAAGCTTCTTGAGGTCCACTGAAGCTTTCTTT.